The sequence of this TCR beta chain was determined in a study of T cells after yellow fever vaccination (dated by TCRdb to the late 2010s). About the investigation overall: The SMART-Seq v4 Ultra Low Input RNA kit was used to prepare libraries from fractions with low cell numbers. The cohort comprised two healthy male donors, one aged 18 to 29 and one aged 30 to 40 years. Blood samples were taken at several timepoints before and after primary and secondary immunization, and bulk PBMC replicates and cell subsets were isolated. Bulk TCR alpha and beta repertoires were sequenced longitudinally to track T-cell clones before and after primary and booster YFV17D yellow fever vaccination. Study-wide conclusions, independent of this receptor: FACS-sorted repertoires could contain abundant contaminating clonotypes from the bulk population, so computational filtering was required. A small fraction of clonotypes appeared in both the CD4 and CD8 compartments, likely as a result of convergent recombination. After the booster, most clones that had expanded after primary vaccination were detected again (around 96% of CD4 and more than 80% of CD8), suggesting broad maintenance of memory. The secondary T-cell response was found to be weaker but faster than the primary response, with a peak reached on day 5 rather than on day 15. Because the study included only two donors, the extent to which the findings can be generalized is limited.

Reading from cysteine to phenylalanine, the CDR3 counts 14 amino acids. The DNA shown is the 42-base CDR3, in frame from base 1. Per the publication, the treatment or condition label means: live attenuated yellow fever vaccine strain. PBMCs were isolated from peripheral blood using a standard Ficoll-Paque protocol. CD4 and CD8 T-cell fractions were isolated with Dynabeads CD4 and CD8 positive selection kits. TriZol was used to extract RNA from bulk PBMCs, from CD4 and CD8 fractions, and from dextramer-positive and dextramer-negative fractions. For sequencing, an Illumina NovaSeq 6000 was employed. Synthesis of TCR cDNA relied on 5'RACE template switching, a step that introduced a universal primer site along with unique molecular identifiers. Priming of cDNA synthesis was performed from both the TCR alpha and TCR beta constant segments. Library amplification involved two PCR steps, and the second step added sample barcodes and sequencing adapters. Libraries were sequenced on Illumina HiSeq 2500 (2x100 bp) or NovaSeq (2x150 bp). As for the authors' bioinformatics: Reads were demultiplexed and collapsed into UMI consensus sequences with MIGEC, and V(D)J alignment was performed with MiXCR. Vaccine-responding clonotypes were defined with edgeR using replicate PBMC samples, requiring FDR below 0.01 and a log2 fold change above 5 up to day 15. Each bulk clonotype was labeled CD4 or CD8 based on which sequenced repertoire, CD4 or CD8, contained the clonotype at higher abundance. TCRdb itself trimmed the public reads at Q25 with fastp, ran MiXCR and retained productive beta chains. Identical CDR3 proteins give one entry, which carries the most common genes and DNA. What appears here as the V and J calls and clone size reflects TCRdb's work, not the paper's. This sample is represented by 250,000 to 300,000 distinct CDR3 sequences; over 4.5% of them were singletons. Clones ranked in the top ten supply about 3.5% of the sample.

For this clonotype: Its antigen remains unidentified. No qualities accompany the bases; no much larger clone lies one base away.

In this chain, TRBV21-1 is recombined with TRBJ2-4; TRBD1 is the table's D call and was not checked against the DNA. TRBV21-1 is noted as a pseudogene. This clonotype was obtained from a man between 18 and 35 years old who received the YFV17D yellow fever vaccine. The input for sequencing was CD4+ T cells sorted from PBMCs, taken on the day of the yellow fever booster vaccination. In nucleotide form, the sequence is TGTGCCAGCAGCAATACAGGGTGGGGGGACATTCAGTACTTC. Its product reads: CASSNTGWGDIQYF.